The source of this TCR beta chain is a study of breast tumors, draining lymph nodes, adjacent tissues. The lymph nodes were axillary draining lymph nodes from breast cancer patients. This clonotype was found many times. V was cut by 2 bases and J by 4 bases, with 2 bases left in between. The CDR3 has 12 amino acids. The germline V gene has CDR1 KGHDR and CDR2 SFDVKD. From the multiplex PCR reads, TCRdb called clonotypes with MiXCR, one entry per CDR3 protein. The sample contains roughly 220,000 distinct CDR3 sequences, roughly a third of which appear only once. Sequences were obtained from axillary lymph node tissue. The clonotype originates from a female donor with breast cancer. Some clones in this sample may be carry-over from other donors' samples. The V and J genes are TRBV24-1 and TRBJ1-5; D gene ambiguous. The CDR3 DNA sequence: TGTGCCACCAGTGATTATAATCAGCCCCAGCATTTT. Translating gives CATSDYNQPQHF.